The TCR beta chain described here comes from a study of human T cells and chemical hapten exposure. Across the whole study: Small volume differences among pooled libraries mainly caused per-sample TCR yield variation.

Indicated time point: patch test 2, 6 weeks after DPC sensitization. Treatment indicated: therapeutic diphenylcyclopropenone sensitization with weekly scalp DPC. This clonotype was seen more than once but under ten times. MiXCR, run by TCRdb on the RACE reads, gives a single entry per CDR3 protein. The sample includes tens of thousands of distinct CDR3 sequences, 8% to 9% of them seen just once. Germline CDR1 and CDR2: KGHSH and LQKENI. With 3 bases removed from V and 6 bases from J, the gap between germline ends came to 2 bases. This CDR3 spans 11 amino acids. The source of this sequence is a woman between 40 and 50 years old with alopecia areata. Some clones in this sample may be carry-over from other donors' samples. Sequenced material: whole blood, taken in connection with sensitization to the hapten diphenylcyclopropenone (DPC). The rearrangement uses TRBV18 and TRBJ1-4; D unclear. CDR3 in DNA: TGTGCCAGCTCACCGGATGAAAAACTGTTTTTT. Its translation: CASSPDEKLFF.